Given below is one T cell receptor (beta chain) in context. Assay used: immunoSEQ multiplex PCR; TCRdb lists only in-frame clones, some missing. Of roughly 170,000 clones in the sample, about 90% were seen once. The CDR3 has 13 residues. Trimming stripped 1 base from V and 1 base from J, with 4 bases between. The germline V gene encodes CDR1 LGHDT and CDR2 YNNKEL (reference sequence). The data belong to a study of blood T cell repertoires in COVID-19. The wider study: PBMCs, B-cell-depleted T cells, or T cells provided the cDNA or gDNA that made up the material.

The material sequenced was peripheral blood. The sequence came from a man between 65 and 85 years old with active or convalescent COVID-19. V and J are TRBV3-1 (or the pseudogene TRBV3-2) and TRBJ1-1; unclear D gene. CDR3: CASSQVGNTEAFF. In DNA form, the CDR3 reads TGTGCCAGCAGCCAAGTCGGGAACACTGAAGCTTTCTTT.